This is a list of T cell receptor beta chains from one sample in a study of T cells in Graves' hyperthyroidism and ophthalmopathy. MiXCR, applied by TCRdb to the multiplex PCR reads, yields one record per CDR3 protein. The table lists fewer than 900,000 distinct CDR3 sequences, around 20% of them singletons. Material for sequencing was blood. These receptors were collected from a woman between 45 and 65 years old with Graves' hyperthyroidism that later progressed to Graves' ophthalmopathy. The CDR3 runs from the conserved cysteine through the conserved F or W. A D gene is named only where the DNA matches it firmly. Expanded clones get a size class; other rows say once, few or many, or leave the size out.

CDR3nt: TGTGCCAGCTCACCACAGCAGGACCCTACCTACGAGCAGTACTTC; CDR3aa: CASSPQQDPTYEQYF; v_gene: TRBV18; d_gene: .; abundance: .; j_gene: TRBJ2-7
CDR3nt: TGCAGTGCTAGACCGGGACAGGGGAGGGCTGAAGCTTTCTTT; CDR3aa: CSARPGQGRAEAFF; v_gene: TRBV20-1; d_gene: TRBD1; abundance: many; j_gene: TRBJ1-1
CDR3nt: TGTGCCAGCAGTTTGTTGGCCTCGAACACTGAAGCTTTCTTT; CDR3aa: CASSLLASNTEAFF; v_gene: TRBV12-3/TRBV12-4; d_gene: .; abundance: many; j_gene: TRBJ1-1
CDR3nt: TGTGCCACCAGTGATCCCGGTCGGGAGCAGTACTTC; CDR3aa: CATSDPGREQYF; v_gene: TRBV24-1; d_gene: .; abundance: .; j_gene: TRBJ2-7
CDR3nt: TGTGCCAGCAGCTTAGGTGGCTGGACAGGGGGCGAAGAGACCCAGTACTTC; CDR3aa: CASSLGGWTGGEETQYF; v_gene: TRBV11-3; d_gene: TRBD1; abundance: .; j_gene: TRBJ2-5
CDR3nt: TGTGCCAGCAGCAGCCCGGGACAGGGAGCCTACGAGCAGTACTTC; CDR3aa: CASSSPGQGAYEQYF; v_gene: TRBV11-1; d_gene: TRBD1; abundance: many; j_gene: TRBJ2-7
CDR3nt: TGTGCCAGCAGTGAAGGTTGGGACGGAGTAAACTATGGCTACACCTTC; CDR3aa: CASSEGWDGVNYGYTF; v_gene: TRBV6-1; d_gene: .; abundance: many; j_gene: TRBJ1-2
CDR3nt: TGTGCCAGCAGTTACGACAGGGGTCCCGGGGAGCTGTTTTTT; CDR3aa: CASSYDRGPGELFF; v_gene: TRBV6-5; d_gene: TRBD1; abundance: .; j_gene: TRBJ2-2
CDR3nt: TGTGCCAGTAGTATACGAGCGGGACAGTCCACCGGGGAGCTGTTTTTT; CDR3aa: CASSIRAGQSTGELFF; v_gene: TRBV19; d_gene: .; abundance: .; j_gene: TRBJ2-2
CDR3nt: TGCGCCAGCAGCTTGGCCGGGCGGTACACAGATACGCAGTATTTT; CDR3aa: CASSLAGRYTDTQYF; v_gene: TRBV5-1; d_gene: .; abundance: many; j_gene: TRBJ2-3
CDR3nt: TGTGCCAGCGGGGAGGCAGGGGGAGGCTACACCTTC; CDR3aa: CASGEAGGGYTF; v_gene: TRBV6-1; d_gene: TRBD1; abundance: .; j_gene: TRBJ1-2
CDR3nt: TGTGCCAGCAGCCAAGGATGGGCAGGACCCTATGGCTACACCTTC; CDR3aa: CASSQGWAGPYGYTF; v_gene: TRBV3-1; d_gene: .; abundance: .; j_gene: TRBJ1-2
CDR3nt: TGCAGTGCGGCCTCGATGGAGGGGGCCCTGGAGACCCAGTACTTC; CDR3aa: CSAASMEGALETQYF; v_gene: TRBV20-1; d_gene: .; abundance: many; j_gene: TRBJ2-5
CDR3nt: TGTGCCAGCAGCCAACGTACCGGGACAGGGGGCGATGGCTACACCTTC; CDR3aa: CASSQRTGTGGDGYTF; v_gene: TRBV3-1; d_gene: TRBD1; abundance: many; j_gene: TRBJ1-2
CDR3nt: TGTGCCAGCAGTTTTTGGGCAGGGAGCACAGATACGCAGTATTTT; CDR3aa: CASSFWAGSTDTQYF; v_gene: TRBV27; d_gene: .; abundance: .; j_gene: TRBJ2-3
CDR3nt: TGTGCCACCATGAGTGAATTCTCCTACAATGAGCAGTTCTTC; CDR3aa: CATMSEFSYNEQFF; v_gene: TRBV11-2; d_gene: .; abundance: .; j_gene: TRBJ2-1
CDR3nt: TGCAGTGCCGATCATGTGACAGGTTCAACTTTCTTT; CDR3aa: CSADHVTGSTFF; v_gene: TRBV20-1; d_gene: .; abundance: few; j_gene: TRBJ1-1
CDR3nt: TGTGCCAGCAGTAGAACAGGGGAATCGTTCTACACCTTC; CDR3aa: CASSRTGESFYTF; v_gene: TRBV2; d_gene: TRBD1; abundance: few; j_gene: TRBJ1-2
CDR3nt: TGCAGTGCCGAAACAGGGGGCCCGAGCAATCAGCCCCAGCATTTT; CDR3aa: CSAETGGPSNQPQHF; v_gene: TRBV20-1; d_gene: TRBD1; abundance: .; j_gene: TRBJ1-5
CDR3nt: TGCAGCGTGACGGATCCGCGAGTAGGGAGGAACACTGAAGCTTTCTTT; CDR3aa: CSVTDPRVGRNTEAFF; v_gene: TRBV29-1; d_gene: .; abundance: .; j_gene: TRBJ1-1
CDR3nt: TGCAGCGGCAAGAACACTGAAGCTTTCTTT; CDR3aa: CSGKNTEAFF; v_gene: TRBV29-1; d_gene: .; abundance: .; j_gene: TRBJ1-1
CDR3nt: TGTGCCAGCAGTGAAGCGTTTGGGGGCTACACCTTC; CDR3aa: CASSEAFGGYTF; v_gene: TRBV6-1; d_gene: .; abundance: few; j_gene: TRBJ1-2